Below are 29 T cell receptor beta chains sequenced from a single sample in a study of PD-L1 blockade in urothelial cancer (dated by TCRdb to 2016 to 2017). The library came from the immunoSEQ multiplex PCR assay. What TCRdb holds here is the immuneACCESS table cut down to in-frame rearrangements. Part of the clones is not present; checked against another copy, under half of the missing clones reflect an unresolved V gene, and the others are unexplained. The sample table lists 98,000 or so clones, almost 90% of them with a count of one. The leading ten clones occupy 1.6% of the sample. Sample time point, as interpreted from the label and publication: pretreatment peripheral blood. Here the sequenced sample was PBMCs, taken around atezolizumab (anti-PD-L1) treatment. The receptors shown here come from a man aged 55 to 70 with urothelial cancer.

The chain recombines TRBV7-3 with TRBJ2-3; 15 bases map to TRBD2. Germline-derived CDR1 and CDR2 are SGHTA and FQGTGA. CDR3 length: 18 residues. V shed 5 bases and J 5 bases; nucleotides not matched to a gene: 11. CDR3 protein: CASSRKAGLAGGRDTQYF. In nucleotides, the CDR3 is TGTGCCAGCAGCCGTAAAGCGGGACTAGCGGGGGGTCGAGATACGCAGTATTTT.

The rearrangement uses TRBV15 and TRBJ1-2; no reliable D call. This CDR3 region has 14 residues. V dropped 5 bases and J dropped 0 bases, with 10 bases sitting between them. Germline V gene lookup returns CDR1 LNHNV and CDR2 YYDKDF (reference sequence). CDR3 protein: CATSVGLTNYGYTF. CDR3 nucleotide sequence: TGTGCCACCAGCGTTGGACTCACTAACTATGGCTACACCTTC.

The CDR3 coding sequence is TGTGCCAGCAGCTTAACAGGGATTACTGAAGCTTTCTTT. Residues: CASSLTGITEAFF. The chain links TRBV5-6 to TRBJ1-1, with D perhaps TRBD1 (6 bases). Per the germline V gene, CDR1 is SGHDT and CDR2 is YYEEEE. CDR3 size: 13 residues. V lost 2 bases and J lost 5, with 10 bases in between.

CDR3 sequence (DNA): TGTGCCAGCAGTTACAAAGGGGGCGGCTATGGCTACACCTTC. Protein product: CASSYKGGGYGYTF. V and J are TRBV6-5 and TRBJ1-2, with 7 bases matching TRBD1. CDR1 and CDR2 (germline): MNHEY, SVGAGI. The ends lost 2 bases at V and 4 bases at J; junction bases unmatched: 4. The CDR3 has 14 residues.

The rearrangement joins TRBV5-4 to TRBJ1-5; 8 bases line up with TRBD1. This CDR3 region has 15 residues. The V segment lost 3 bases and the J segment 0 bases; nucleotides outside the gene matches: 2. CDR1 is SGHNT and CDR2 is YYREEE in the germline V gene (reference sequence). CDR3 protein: CASSSGQGSNQPQHF. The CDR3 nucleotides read TGTGCCAGCAGCTCCGGACAGGGTAGCAATCAGCCCCAGCATTTT.

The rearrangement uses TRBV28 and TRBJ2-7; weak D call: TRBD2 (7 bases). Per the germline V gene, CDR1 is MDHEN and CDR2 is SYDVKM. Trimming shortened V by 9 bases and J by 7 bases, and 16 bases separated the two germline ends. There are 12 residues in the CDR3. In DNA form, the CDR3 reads TGTGCCAGTACCGGGGGGCCGGGGGAGCAGTACTTC. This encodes CASTGGPGEQYF.

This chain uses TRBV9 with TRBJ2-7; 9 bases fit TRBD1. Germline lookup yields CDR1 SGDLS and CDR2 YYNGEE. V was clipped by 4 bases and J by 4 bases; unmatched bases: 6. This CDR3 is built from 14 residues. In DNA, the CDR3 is TGTGCCAGCAGCCCCCGGACAGGGGCGTACGAGCAGTACTTC. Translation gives CASSPRTGAYEQYF.

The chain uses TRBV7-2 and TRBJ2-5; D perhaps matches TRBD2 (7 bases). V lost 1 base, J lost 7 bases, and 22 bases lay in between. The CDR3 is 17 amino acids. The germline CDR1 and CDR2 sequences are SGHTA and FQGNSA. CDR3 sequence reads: CASSLVAGALTPRTQYF. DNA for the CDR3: TGTGCCAGCAGCTTAGTTGCGGGGGCCCTTACCCCCCGGACCCAGTACTTC.

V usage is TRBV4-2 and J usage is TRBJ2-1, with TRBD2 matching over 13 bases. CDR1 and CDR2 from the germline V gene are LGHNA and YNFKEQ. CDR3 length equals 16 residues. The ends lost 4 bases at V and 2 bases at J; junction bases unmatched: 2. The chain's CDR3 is CASSRLAGGPYNEQFF. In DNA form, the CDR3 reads TGTGCCAGCAGCCGACTAGCGGGGGGTCCCTACAATGAGCAGTTCTTC.

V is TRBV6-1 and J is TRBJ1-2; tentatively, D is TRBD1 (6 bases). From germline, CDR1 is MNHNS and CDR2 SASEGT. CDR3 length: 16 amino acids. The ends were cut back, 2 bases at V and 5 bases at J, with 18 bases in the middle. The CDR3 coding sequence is TGTGCCAGCAGTGAACCCTATCAGGGGATGAGTTATGGCTACACCTTC. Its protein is CASSEPYQGMSYGYTF.

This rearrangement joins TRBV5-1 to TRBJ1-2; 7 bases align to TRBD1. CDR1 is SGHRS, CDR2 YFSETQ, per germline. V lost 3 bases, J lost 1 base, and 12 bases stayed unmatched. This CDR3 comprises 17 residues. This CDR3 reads CASSSTKPGTDNYGYTF. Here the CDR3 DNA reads TGCGCCAGCAGCTCAACTAAACCCGGGACAGATAACTATGGCTACACCTTC.

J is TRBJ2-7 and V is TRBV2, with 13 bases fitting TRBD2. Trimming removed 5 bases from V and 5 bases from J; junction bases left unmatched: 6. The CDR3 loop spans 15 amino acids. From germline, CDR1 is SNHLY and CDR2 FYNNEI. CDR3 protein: CASSQPGTSGDEQYF. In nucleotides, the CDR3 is TGTGCCAGCAGTCAACCCGGGACTAGCGGGGACGAGCAGTACTTC.

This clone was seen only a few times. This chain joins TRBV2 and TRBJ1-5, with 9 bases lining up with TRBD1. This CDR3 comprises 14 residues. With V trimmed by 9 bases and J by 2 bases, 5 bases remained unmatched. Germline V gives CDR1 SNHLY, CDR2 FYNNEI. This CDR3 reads CASATGGGNQPQHF. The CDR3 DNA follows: TGTGCCAGTGCTACAGGGGGCGGCAATCAGCCCCAGCATTTT.

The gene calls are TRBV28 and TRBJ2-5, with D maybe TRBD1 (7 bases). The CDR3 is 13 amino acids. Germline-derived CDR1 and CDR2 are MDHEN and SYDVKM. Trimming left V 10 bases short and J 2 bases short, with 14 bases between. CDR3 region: CATLEGAQETQYF. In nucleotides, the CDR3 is TGTGCCACCTTGGAGGGGGCACAAGAGACCCAGTACTTC.

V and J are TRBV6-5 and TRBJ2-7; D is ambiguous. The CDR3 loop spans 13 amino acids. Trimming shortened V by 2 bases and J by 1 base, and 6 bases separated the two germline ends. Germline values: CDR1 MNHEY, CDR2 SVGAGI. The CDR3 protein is CASSYGQSYEQYF. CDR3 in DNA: TGTGCCAGCAGTTACGGCCAGTCCTACGAGCAGTACTTC.

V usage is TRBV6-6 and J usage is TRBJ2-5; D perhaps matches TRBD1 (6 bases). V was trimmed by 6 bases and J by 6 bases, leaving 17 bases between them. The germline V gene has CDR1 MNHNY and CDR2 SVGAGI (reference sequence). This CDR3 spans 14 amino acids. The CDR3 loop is CASRDSPFRKTQYF. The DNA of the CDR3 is TGTGCCAGCAGGGACAGTCCCTTCAGGAAGACCCAGTACTTC.

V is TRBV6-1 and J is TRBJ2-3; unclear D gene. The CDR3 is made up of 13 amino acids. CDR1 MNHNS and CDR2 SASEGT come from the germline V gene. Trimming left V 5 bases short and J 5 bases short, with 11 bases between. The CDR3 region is CASSKQVGDTQYF. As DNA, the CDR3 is TGTGCCAGCAGTAAGCAGGTCGGAGATACGCAGTATTTT.

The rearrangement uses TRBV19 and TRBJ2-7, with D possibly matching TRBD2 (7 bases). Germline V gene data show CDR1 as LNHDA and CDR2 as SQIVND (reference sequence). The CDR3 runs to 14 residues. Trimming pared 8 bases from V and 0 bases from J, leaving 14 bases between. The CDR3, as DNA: TGTGCCAGTTCGCGCGGGGGCAGCTCCTACGAGCAGTACTTC. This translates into CASSRGGSSYEQYF.

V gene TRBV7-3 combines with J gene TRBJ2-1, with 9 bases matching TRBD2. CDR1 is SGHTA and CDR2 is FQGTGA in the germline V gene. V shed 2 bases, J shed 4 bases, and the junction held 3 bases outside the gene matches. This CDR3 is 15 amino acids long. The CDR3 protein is CASSLAGGAYNEQFF. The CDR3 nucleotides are TGTGCCAGCAGCTTAGCGGGGGGGGCGTACAATGAGCAGTTCTTC.

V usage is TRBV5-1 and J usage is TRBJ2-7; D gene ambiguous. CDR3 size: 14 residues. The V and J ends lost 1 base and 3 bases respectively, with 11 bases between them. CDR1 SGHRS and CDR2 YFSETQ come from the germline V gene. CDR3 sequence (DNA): TGCGCCAGCAGCTTGAGTAGTGCCGGCTACGAGCAGTACTTC. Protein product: CASSLSSAGYEQYF.

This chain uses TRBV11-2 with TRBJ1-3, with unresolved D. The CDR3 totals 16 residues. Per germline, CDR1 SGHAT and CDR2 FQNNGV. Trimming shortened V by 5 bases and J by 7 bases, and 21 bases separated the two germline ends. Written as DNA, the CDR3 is TGTGCCAGCAGCCCCTTCCCCCAGTCATACTATAACACCATATATTTT. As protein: CASSPFPQSYYNTIYF.

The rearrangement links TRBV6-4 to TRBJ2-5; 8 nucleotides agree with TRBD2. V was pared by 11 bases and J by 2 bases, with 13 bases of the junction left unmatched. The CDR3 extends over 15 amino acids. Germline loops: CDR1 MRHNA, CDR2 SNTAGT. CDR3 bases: TGTGCCTGCTACCCCTCGATAGCGGGACAAGAGACCCAGTACTTC. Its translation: CACYPSIAGQETQYF.

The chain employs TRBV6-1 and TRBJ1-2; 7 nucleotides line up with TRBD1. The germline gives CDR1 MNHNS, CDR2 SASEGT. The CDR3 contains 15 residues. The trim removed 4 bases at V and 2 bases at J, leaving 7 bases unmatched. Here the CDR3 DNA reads TGTGCCAGCAGTGCTTCAGGACAGGCCAACTATGGCTACACCTTC. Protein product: CASSASGQANYGYTF.

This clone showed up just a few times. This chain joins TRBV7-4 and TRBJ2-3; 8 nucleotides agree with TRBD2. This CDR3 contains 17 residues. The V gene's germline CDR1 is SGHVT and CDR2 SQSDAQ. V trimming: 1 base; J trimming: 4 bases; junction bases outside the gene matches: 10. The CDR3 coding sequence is TGTGCCAGCAGCTTAGAAACTAGCGGAAGAGGAGCAGATACGCAGTATTTT. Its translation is CASSLETSGRGADTQYF.

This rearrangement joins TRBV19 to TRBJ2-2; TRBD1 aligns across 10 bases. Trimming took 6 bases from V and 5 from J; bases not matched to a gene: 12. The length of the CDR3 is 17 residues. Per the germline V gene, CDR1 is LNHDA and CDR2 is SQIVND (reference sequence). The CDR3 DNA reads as TGTGCCAGTAGCTCAGAAAATAGACAGGGGGCGACCGGGGAGCTGTTTTTT. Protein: CASSSENRQGATGELFF.

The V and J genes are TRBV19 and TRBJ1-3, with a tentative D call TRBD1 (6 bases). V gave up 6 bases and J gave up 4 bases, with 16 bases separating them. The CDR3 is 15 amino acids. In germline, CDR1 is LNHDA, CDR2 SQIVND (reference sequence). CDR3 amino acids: CASREDRNHGNTIYF. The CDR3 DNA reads TGTGCCAGTAGAGAAGACAGGAACCACGGAAACACCATATATTTT.

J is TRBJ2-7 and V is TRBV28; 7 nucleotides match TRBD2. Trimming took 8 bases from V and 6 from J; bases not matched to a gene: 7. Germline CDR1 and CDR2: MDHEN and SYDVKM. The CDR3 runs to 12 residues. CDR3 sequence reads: CASSGEGLEQYF. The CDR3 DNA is TGTGCCAGCTCCGGGGAGGGACTCGAGCAGTACTTC.

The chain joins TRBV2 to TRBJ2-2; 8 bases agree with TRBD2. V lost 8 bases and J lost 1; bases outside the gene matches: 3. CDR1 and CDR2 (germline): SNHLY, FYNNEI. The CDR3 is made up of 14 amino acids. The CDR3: CASDLAGNTGELFF. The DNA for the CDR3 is TGTGCCAGCGACCTAGCGGGGAACACCGGGGAGCTGTTTTTT.

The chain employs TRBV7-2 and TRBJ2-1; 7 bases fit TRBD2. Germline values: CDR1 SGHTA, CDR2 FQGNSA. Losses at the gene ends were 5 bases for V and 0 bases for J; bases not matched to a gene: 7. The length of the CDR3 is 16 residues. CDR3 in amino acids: CASSPPGGSSYNEQFF. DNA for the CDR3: TGTGCCAGCAGCCCCCCGGGCGGGAGCTCCTACAATGAGCAGTTCTTC.